A single sample gave rise to the 22 T cell receptor beta chains below, sequenced in a study of neurological immune-mediated disorders. TCRdb reanalysed the 5' RACE reads using MiXCR and keeps one entry per CDR3 protein. The sample includes some 60,000 distinct CDR3 sequences, around 10% of them seen just once. Time point denoted: longitudinal time-point 1 (baseline). Sequenced material: PBMCs. Every receptor here comes from a male donor with HTLV-1-associated myelopathy (HAM/TSP).

The sample holds many counts of this clonotype. The chain combines TRBV7-2 with TRBJ1-5; 7 bases match TRBD1. The CDR3 runs 14 residues. V lost 4 bases, J lost 5 bases, and 5 bases stayed unmatched. Germline V gives CDR1 SGHTA, CDR2 FQGNSA. The CDR3 bases are TGTGCCAGCAGCTCTTTTCAGGGGGATCAGCCCCAGCATTTT. It codes for CASSSFQGDQPQHF.

The V call is TRBV5-1, the J call TRBJ1-5; TRBD1 aligns across 11 bases. Germline CDR1 is SGHRS and CDR2 is YFSETQ. The CDR3 runs to 15 residues. V shed 4 bases and J 4 bases; nucleotides not matched to a gene: 4. CDR3: CASSLGTGGNQPQHF. DNA for the CDR3: TGCGCCAGCAGCCTCGGGACAGGGGGTAATCAGCCCCAGCATTTT.

This clonotype was counted at least ten times. V gene TRBV11-2 combines with J gene TRBJ2-1; D is perhaps TRBD1 (6 bases). The V end was cut by 5 bases, the J end by 0 bases, with 14 bases between. CDR3 length: 16 residues. CDR1 and CDR2 from the germline V gene are SGHAT and FQNNGV. The CDR3 protein is CASSPLTGSSYNEQFF. In DNA form, the CDR3 reads TGTGCCAGCAGCCCCCTCACAGGGAGCTCCTACAATGAGCAGTTCTTC. The complete variable domain, with remaining parts taken from reference TRBV11-2 and TRBJ2-1, reads EAGVAQSPRYKIIEKRQSVAFWCNPISGHATLYWYQQILGQGPKLLIQFQNNGVVDDSQLPKDRFSAERLKGVDSTLKIQPAKLEDSAVYLCASSPLTGSSYNEQFFGPGTRLTVL.

This clonotype was detected ten times or more. The rearrangement uses TRBV12-3 or TRBV12-4 and TRBJ1-2, with no clear D. V lost 0 bases and J 4 bases, leaving 9 bases between the germline ends. CDR3 length equals 14 residues. Written as DNA, the CDR3 is TGTGCCAGCAGTTTAGCCGGGAAAGGCTATGGCTACACCTTC. This codes for CASSLAGKGYGYTF.

This sequence joins TRBV5-1 and TRBJ2-7, with D maybe TRBD1 (6 bases). The CDR3 runs 14 residues. V shed 5 bases and J shed 0 bases, with 12 bases lying between them. Germline V lookup: CDR1 SGHRS, CDR2 YFSETQ. This CDR3 reads CASRALGGSYEQYF. Written as DNA, the CDR3 is TGCGCCAGCAGAGCTCTAGGGGGCTCCTACGAGCAGTACTTC.

This clonotype was seen at least ten times. Here the CDR3 reads CSASDRAPYEQYF. The CDR3 nucleotides are TGCAGTGCTAGCGACAGGGCCCCCTACGAGCAGTACTTC. The V and J genes are TRBV20-1 and TRBJ2-7, with TRBD1 matching 7 bases. CDR3 length equals 13 residues. Germline CDR1 DFQATT, CDR2 SNEGSKA (reference sequence). Germline trimming cut 3 bases from V and 2 bases from J; bases unmatched to any gene: 4.

The sample holds many counts of this clonotype. The J gene is TRBJ1-1, the V gene TRBV10-3; D perhaps matches TRBD1 (5 bases). Germline values: CDR1 ENHRY, CDR2 SYGVKD. The CDR3 has 13 amino acids. With 2 bases removed from V and 3 bases from J, the gap between germline ends came to 7 bases. CDR3 DNA: TGTGCCATCAGTGAGGGCAGGGACACTGAAGCTTTCTTT. Its translation: CAISEGRDTEAFF.

This clonotype was detected many times. The chain combines TRBV5-1 with TRBJ2-7, with D maybe TRBD1 (5 bases). Germline V CDR1 and CDR2: SGHRS, YFSETQ. The V end lost 0 bases, the J end lost 5 bases, and 15 bases lay between the germline ends. The CDR3 loop spans 15 amino acids. CDR3 nucleotide sequence: TGCGCCAGCAGCTTGGACTCAGGGTCCCCCCACGAGCAGTACTTC. Its translation: CASSLDSGSPHEQYF.

The chain uses TRBV5-1 and TRBJ2-1; 8 bases agree with TRBD1. Germline V CDR1 and CDR2: SGHRS, YFSETQ. With V trimmed by 0 bases and J by 10 bases, 6 bases remained unmatched. The CDR3 is 14 residues long. CDR3 coding DNA: TGCGCCAGCAGCTTGGCACTGGCAGGGGGCGAGCAGTTCTTC. Protein product: CASSLALAGGEQFF. Full variable domain (rest looked up from reference TRBV5-1 and TRBJ2-1): KAGVTQTPRYLIKTRGQQVTLSCSPISGHRSVSWYQQTPGQGLQFLFEYFSETQRNKGNFPGRFSGRQFSNSRSEMNVSTLELGDSALYLCASSLALAGGEQFFGPGTRLTVL.

This clonotype was seen a handful of times. V and J are TRBV2 and TRBJ2-7, with 11 bases lining up with TRBD1. There are 16 residues in the CDR3. With V trimmed by 5 bases and J by 5 bases, 11 bases remained unmatched. CDR1 SNHLY and CDR2 FYNNEI come from the germline V gene. DNA for the CDR3: TGTGCCAGCAGTACCCCCCGGGACAGGGGGTCCAACGAGCAGTACTTC. Protein: CASSTPRDRGSNEQYF.

This clonotype has at least ten counts. V is TRBV7-2 and J is TRBJ2-7; unclear D gene. This CDR3 is built from 13 residues. Between the trimmed V and J ends, which lost 0 bases and 7 bases, there was a span of 10 bases. From germline, CDR1 is SGHTA and CDR2 FQGNSA. In DNA, the CDR3 is TGTGCCAGCAGCTTAGCGGAACCCGGGGAGCAGTACTTC. This gives the protein CASSLAEPGEQYF.

This clonotype was counted many times. This chain links TRBV5-5 with TRBJ1-1, with no clear D. Per the germline V gene, CDR1 is SGHKS and CDR2 is YYEKEE (reference sequence). V lost 4 bases and J 0 bases, leaving 10 bases between the germline ends. This CDR3 region has 14 residues. CDR3 residues: CASSRGDLNTEAFF. CDR3 DNA sequence: TGTGCCAGCAGCCGAGGAGATTTGAACACTGAAGCTTTCTTT.

This clonotype has at least ten counts. V usage is TRBV5-1 and J usage is TRBJ2-1, with D perhaps TRBD1 (5 bases). V was pared by 4 bases and J by 0 bases, with 11 bases between. Germline V gene data show CDR1 as SGHRS and CDR2 as YFSETQ. The CDR3 contains 15 residues. As DNA, the CDR3 is TGCGCCAGCAGCAAACAGGAAAGCTCCTACAATGAGCAGTTCTTC. This translates into CASSKQESSYNEQFF.

This clonotype appeared many times. V is TRBV5-1 and J is TRBJ1-1; D is unclear. The CDR3 totals 15 residues. Looked up from germline, CDR1 is SGHRS and CDR2 is YFSETQ. Trimming removed 0 bases at V and 2 bases at J, with 11 bases between. CDR3 in amino acids: CASSLVRQSNTEAFF. CDR3 in DNA: TGCGCCAGCAGCTTGGTCCGGCAGAGCAACACTGAAGCTTTCTTT.

Ten or more counts support this clonotype. This rearrangement joins TRBV18 to TRBJ2-1; tentative D call: TRBD1 (6 bases). In germline, CDR1 is KGHSH, CDR2 LQKENI. Deletions cut 2 bases from V and 8 bases from J, with 16 bases between. The CDR3 spans 15 residues. The CDR3 nucleotides read TGTGCCAGCTCACCAGGGCAGGGGATCCTCGATGAGCAGTTCTTC. Translating gives CASSPGQGILDEQFF.

This clonotype has ten or more counts. J is TRBJ2-6 and V is TRBV5-5, with D perhaps TRBD1 or TRBD2 (7 bases each). Germline V gives CDR1 SGHKS, CDR2 YYEKEE (reference sequence). Trimming shortened V by 4 bases and J by 3 bases, and 17 bases separated the two germline ends. The CDR3 extends over 17 amino acids. CDR3 in amino acids: CASSPWEGAGGANVLTF. CDR3 coding DNA: TGTGCCAGCAGCCCGTGGGAGGGGGCGGGTGGGGCCAACGTCCTGACTTTC.

This clonotype occurred a few times. V gene TRBV30 combines with J gene TRBJ1-4; D not resolved. The germline gives CDR1 GTSNPN, CDR2 SVGIG (reference sequence). Trimming removed 3 bases from V and 8 bases from J, with 13 bases in between. The CDR3 is 13 amino acids. The CDR3 DNA sequence: TGTGCCTGGAGGTCCTTGGCGGGGGAAAAACTGTTTTTT. Translating gives CAWRSLAGEKLFF.

This clonotype was seen at least ten times. The J gene is TRBJ2-1, the V gene TRBV20-1; 8 bases match TRBD1. The ends lost 0 bases at V and 3 bases at J; junction bases unmatched: 7. Germline lookup yields CDR1 DFQATT and CDR2 SNEGSKA (reference sequence). This CDR3 contains 16 residues. The CDR3 protein is CSARDFSRGLYNEQFF. The CDR3 bases are TGCAGTGCTAGAGATTTTTCCAGGGGGCTCTACAATGAGCAGTTCTTC.

This clonotype was detected many times. The chain links TRBV18 to TRBJ2-7; D is perhaps TRBD1 (7 bases). V shed 2 bases and J shed 5 bases, with 13 bases lying between them. Per germline, CDR1 KGHSH and CDR2 LQKENI. This CDR3 spans 14 amino acids. The CDR3 nucleotides are TGTGCCAGCTCACCAGCGGGACAGTACCACGAGCAGTACTTC. Translated: CASSPAGQYHEQYF.

In this sample, this clonotype turned up many times. The chain joins TRBV6-2 or TRBV6-3 to TRBJ2-7; 8 positions agree with TRBD1. Trimming cost V 7 bases and J 4 bases; bases outside gene matches: 9. The CDR3 runs 14 residues. The germline gives CDR1 MNHEY, CDR2 SVGEGT. DNA of the CDR3: TGTGCCAGCACCCTTTCAGGGGGCGTTTACGAGCAGTACTTC. It encodes CASTLSGGVYEQYF.

The V gene is TRBV6-6, the J gene TRBJ2-5; 9 nucleotides match TRBD1. Trimming cost V 4 bases and J 7 bases; bases outside gene matches: 7. This CDR3 comprises 14 residues. CDR1 and CDR2 from the germline V gene are MNHNY and SVGAGI (reference sequence). In DNA, the CDR3 is TGTGCCAGCAGTTCGATACAGGGGGCTGGGACCCAGTACTTC. Its translation is CASSSIQGAGTQYF.

This clonotype showed up many times. The chain has TRBV5-6 and TRBJ2-1; 7 bases agree with TRBD1. Germline V CDR1 and CDR2: SGHDT, YYEEEE. J gave up 8 bases and V 3 bases, and 5 bases lay outside the gene matches. The CDR3 loop spans 13 amino acids. The CDR3: CASSYITGDEQFF. The CDR3 nucleotides are TGTGCCAGCAGCTATATAACAGGGGATGAGCAGTTCTTC.